The 8 T cell receptor beta chains below come from one sample, sequenced in a study of T cell responses to AZD1222 COVID-19 vaccine. TCRdb's copy holds only in-frame clones and misses some; the assay was immunoSEQ multiplex PCR. The sample includes 80,000 to 100,000 clones, approximately 88% of them seen just once. The specimen comprised peripheral blood, sampled on day 0 of AZD1222 vaccination. The receptors shown here come from an adult in good health.

The rearrangement joins TRBV2 to TRBJ1-2; D ambiguous. Per the germline V gene, CDR1 is SNHLY and CDR2 is FYNNEI. CDR3 length: 14 residues. Trimming left V 7 bases short and J 8 bases short, with 20 bases between. The CDR3 bases are TGTGCCAGCACTCCAAAACCCGACTCTGGGGGCTACACCTTC. Translated: CASTPKPDSGGYTF.

The V and J genes are TRBV10-3 and TRBJ1-2, with 11 bases lining up with TRBD1. J lost 5 bases, V lost 3 bases, and 2 bases had no gene match. Germline V gives CDR1 ENHRY, CDR2 SYGVKD. The CDR3 is 14 residues long. Written as DNA, the CDR3 is TGTGCCATCAGTGACCGGGACAGGGGGTATGGCTACACCTTC. It is translated as CAISDRDRGYGYTF.

Here the CDR3 DNA reads TGTGCCAGCAGCCCAAGAGAGGGGATGAACACCGGGGAGCTGTTTTTT. The encoded protein is CASSPREGMNTGELFF. The chain is built from TRBV4-2 and TRBJ2-2, with D possibly being TRBD1 or TRBD2 (5 bases each). Per germline, CDR1 LGHNA and CDR2 YNFKEQ. The CDR3 has 16 residues. V was shortened by 4 bases and J by 1 base, with 13 bases between the two germline ends.

The rearrangement uses TRBV28 and TRBJ1-2; D ambiguous. CDR1 MDHEN and CDR2 SYDVKM come from the germline V gene. Trimming stripped 3 bases from V and 8 bases from J, with 4 bases between. The CDR3 spans 10 residues. The CDR3 sequence: CASSFRGYTF. The CDR3 nucleotides are TGTGCCAGCAGTTTCCGCGGCTACACCTTC.

The V call is TRBV28, the J call TRBJ2-3; TRBD2 agrees at 14 bases. Per germline, CDR1 MDHEN and CDR2 SYDVKM. CDR3 length: 17 amino acids. J lost 5 bases, V lost 7 bases, and 11 bases had no gene match. The CDR3 is CASIPGLAGAGVDTQYF. CDR3 coding DNA: TGTGCCAGCATACCGGGACTAGCGGGAGCGGGAGTAGATACGCAGTATTTT.

There are a few counts of this clone. The CDR3 here is CASRERGGNEKLFF. DNA of the CDR3: TGTGCCAGCAGGGAGAGGGGAGGTAATGAAAAACTGTTTTTT. The rearrangement uses TRBV2 and TRBJ1-4; a weak D match, TRBD1 (5 bases). Germline assignment: CDR1 SNHLY and CDR2 FYNNEI. The V gene lost 6 bases and the J gene lost 4 bases, with 12 bases spanning the gap. The CDR3 totals 14 residues.

The chain is built from TRBV10-3 and TRBJ1-1; D unclear. The CDR3 is 14 residues long. Per germline, CDR1 ENHRY and CDR2 SYGVKD. The ends were cut back, 7 bases at V and 0 bases at J, with 12 bases in the middle. The CDR3 protein is CAITPGGVNTEAFF. CDR3 sequence (DNA): TGTGCCATCACCCCAGGCGGGGTGAACACTGAAGCTTTCTTT.

The chain is built from TRBV7-6 and TRBJ2-1; TRBD2 is a possible D gene (6 bases). Germline V gives CDR1 SGHVS, CDR2 FNYEAQ. V gave up 4 bases and J gave up 2 bases, with 12 bases separating them. The CDR3 contains 15 residues. The CDR3 sequence is CASSSASVTYNEQFF. CDR3 bases: TGTGCCAGCAGCTCCGCTAGCGTCACCTACAATGAGCAGTTCTTC.